The clone carrying this T cell receptor (beta chain) was found once. The antigen remains undetermined. The data originate from a study of circulating and synovial CD4+ cells in juvenile arthritis. General study findings and limits: CPL versus bulk CD4 samples: T cell genome counts differed by at least an order of magnitude.

The CDR3 spans 15 residues. The V gene lost 8 bases and the J gene lost 3 bases, with 18 bases spanning the gap. From germline, CDR1 is SGHAT and CDR2 FQNNGV. Data came from immunoSEQ multiplex PCR; TCRdb stores just in-frame clones and leaves some out. Here the sample spans 15,000 or so clones, about 90% being singletons. The chain is built from TRBV11-2 and TRBJ2-3; D is possibly TRBD1 (6 bases). This receptor was obtained from a human donor with juvenile idiopathic arthritis. Sequenced material: CD4+ T cells from blood. This CDR3 reads CASSLMGAPTDTQYF. In DNA, the CDR3 is TGTGCCAGCTCTCTCATGGGGGCTCCAACAGATACGCAGTATTTT. Variable domain in full (rest from reference TRBV11-2 and TRBJ2-3): EAGVAQSPRYKIIEKRQSVAFWCNPISGHATLYWYQQILGQGPKLLIQFQNNGVVDDSQLPKDRFSAERLKGVDSTLKIQPAKLEDSAVYLCASSLMGAPTDTQYFGPGTRLTVL.